This T cell receptor beta chain stems from a study of T cell changes during pregnancy in multiple sclerosis. The assay was immunoSEQ multiplex PCR, and TCRdb's table has in-frame clones only and misses some. This table holds fewer than 25,000 clones, approximately 90% found once. In the case of this clone: The germline gene is not matched at one end of the junction; a read error may be the cause.

The germline V gene encodes CDR1 SGHDN and CDR2 FVKESK. This CDR3 comprises 11 residues. The chain combines TRBV14 with TRBJ2-1; no reliable D call. The receptor comes from a female donor with multiple sclerosis, enrolled in a pregnancy study. The sequences come from CD8+ T cells from peripheral blood mononuclear cells, collected in the first trimester of pregnancy. The CDR3, as DNA: TGTGCCAGCGGCCACCCTTACCCGGAGTTCTTC. This sequence encodes CASGHPYPEFF.